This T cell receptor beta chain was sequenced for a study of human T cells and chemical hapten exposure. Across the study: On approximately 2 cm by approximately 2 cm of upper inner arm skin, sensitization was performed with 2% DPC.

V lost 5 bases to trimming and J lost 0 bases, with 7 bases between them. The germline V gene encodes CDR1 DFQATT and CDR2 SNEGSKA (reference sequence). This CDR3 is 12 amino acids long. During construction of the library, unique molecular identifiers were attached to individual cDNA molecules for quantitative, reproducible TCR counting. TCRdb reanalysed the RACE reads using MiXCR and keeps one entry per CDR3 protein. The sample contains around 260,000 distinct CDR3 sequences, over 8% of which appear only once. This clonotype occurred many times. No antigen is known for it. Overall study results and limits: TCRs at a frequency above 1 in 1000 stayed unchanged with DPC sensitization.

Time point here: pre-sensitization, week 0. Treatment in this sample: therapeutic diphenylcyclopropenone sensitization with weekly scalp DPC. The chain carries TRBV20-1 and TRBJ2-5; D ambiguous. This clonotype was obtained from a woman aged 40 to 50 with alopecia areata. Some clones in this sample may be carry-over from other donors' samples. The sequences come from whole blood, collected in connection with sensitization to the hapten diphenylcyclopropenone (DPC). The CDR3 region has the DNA TGCAGTGCTCCCTCTAACCAAGAGACCCAGTACTTC. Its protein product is CSAPSNQETQYF.